These 23 T cell receptor beta chains originate from one sample sequenced in a study of tumor and adjacent non-tumor tissue in lung cancer. No cell sorting was done before RNA was extracted from the tissue. The library came from three nested PCR rounds adapted from ARM-PCR protocols. A single record per CDR3 protein comes from TCRdb applying MiXCR to the multiplex PCR reads. The sample carries tens of thousands of distinct CDR3 sequences, 80% recorded once. The material sequenced was lung tumor tissue. These receptors were collected from a woman between 45 and 65 years old with non-small cell lung cancer.

A word on this clonotype: The conserved final phenylalanine or tryptophan is absent from the CDR3, which likely points to a read error. The J gene is TRBJ2-5, the V gene TRBV11-2; D is undetermined. Trimming shortened V by 7 bases and J by 4 bases, and 7 bases separated the two germline ends. Germline V gene data show CDR1 as SGHAT and CDR2 as FQNNGV. CDR3 size: 11 residues. CDR3 sequence (DNA): TGTGCCAGCATCTTGGGAGAGACCCAGTACATT. This gives the protein CASILGETQYI.

The sample holds many counts of this clonotype. This may arise from a read error, as a much more abundant clone is one base away. The chain links TRBV20-1 to TRBJ1-5; a weak D match, TRBD1 (5 bases). This CDR3 comprises 13 residues. CDR1 and CDR2 (germline): DFQATT, SNEGSKA (reference sequence). The CDR3 is CSASPQGDQSQHF. In DNA, the CDR3 is TGCAGTGCTAGCCCGCAGGGCGATCAGTCCCAGCATTTT.

In the case of this clonotype: Its ends do not fully match the called genes, so a read error is possible. The chain has TRBV6-2 or TRBV6-3 and TRBJ2-2; the D is unclear. Germline CDR1 reads MNHEY; CDR2 reads SVGEGT. The length of the CDR3 is 16 residues. The CDR3 DNA reads as TGCGCCAGCATCATAGGGTGGAGCTGGGATACCGGGGAGCTGTTTTTT. Its translation is CASIIGWSWDTGELFF.

Concerning this clonotype: An end of the junction does not agree with germline; a read error may underlie this. The J gene is TRBJ2-5, the V gene TRBV6-2 or TRBV6-3; the D gene is possibly TRBD2 (6 bases). The CDR3 is 17 amino acids. Germline V gene lookup returns CDR1 MNHEY and CDR2 SVGEGT. The CDR3 region has the DNA TGTGCTAGCAGCTTTAGCGGAGACACCAAGTACCAAGAGACCCACTACTTC. The encoded protein is CASSFSGDTKYQETHYF.

This rearrangement joins TRBV20-1 to TRBJ2-1; D unresolved. Per the germline V gene, CDR1 is DFQATT and CDR2 is SNEGSKA (reference sequence). The CDR3 extends over 14 amino acids. V was shortened by 4 bases and J by 3 bases, with 13 bases between the two germline ends. CDR3 DNA: TGCAGTGCTAATCCTACTTGGGGCTACAATGAGCAGTTCTTC. It specifies CSANPTWGYNEQFF.

The chain carries TRBV11-2 and TRBJ2-7; no clear D. Germline assignment: CDR1 SGHAT and CDR2 FQNNGV. This CDR3 region has 15 residues. Trimming shortened V by 9 bases and J by 0 bases, and 18 bases separated the two germline ends. CDR3 nucleotide sequence: TGTGCCAGTATCTTATCTCAGAGTCCCTCCTACGAGCAGTACTTC. It is translated as CASILSQSPSYEQYF.

This clonotype was seen many times. The gene calls are TRBV6-6 and TRBJ2-2; 7 nucleotides line up with TRBD2. The germline V gene encodes CDR1 MNHNY and CDR2 SVGAGI (reference sequence). J gave up 2 bases and V 4 bases, and 4 bases lay outside the gene matches. The CDR3 is made up of 15 amino acids. CDR3 sequence: CASSWTRPNTGELFF. In DNA form, the CDR3 reads TGTGCCAGCAGTTGGACTAGGCCCAACACCGGGGAGCTGTTTTTT.

DNA of the CDR3: TGCAGTATAGGAAAACAAAAGACCCAGTACTTC. Translated: CSIGKQKTQYF. The gene calls are TRBV20-1 and TRBJ2-5; unclear D gene. Germline-derived CDR1 and CDR2 are DFQATT and SNEGSKA (reference sequence). V lost 8 bases, J lost 6 bases, and 13 bases lay in between. The CDR3 extends over 11 amino acids.

The chain carries TRBV12-3 or TRBV12-4 and TRBJ2-7; D might be TRBD1 (6 bases). Trimming stripped 5 bases from V and 5 bases from J, with 19 bases between. The CDR3 has 15 amino acids. The CDR3 here is CASSIDGTQTDEQYF. The CDR3 DNA reads TGTGCCAGCAGTATAGACGGGACACAGACTGACGAGCAGTACTTC.

The gene calls are TRBV28 and TRBJ2-1; D is possibly TRBD2 (6 bases). Deletions cut 4 bases from V and 8 bases from J, with 24 bases between. CDR3 length: 17 amino acids. Germline V lookup: CDR1 MDHEN, CDR2 SYDVKM. CDR3 nucleotide sequence: TGTGCCAGCAGTTCGAATGAAGGTGTGGGAGGATGGGATGAGCAGTTCTTC. It encodes CASSSNEGVGGWDEQFF.

On this clonotype itself: An end of the junction does not agree with germline; a read error may underlie this. V usage is TRBV12-3 or TRBV12-4 and J usage is TRBJ2-5; a possible D gene is TRBD1 (5 bases). The CDR3 is 14 residues long. CDR3 sequence: CASSLRGAFETQYF. The CDR3 nucleotides read TGTGCCAGTAGTTTACGTGGGGCTTTCGAGACCCAGTACTTC.

In regard to this clonotype: At one of its ends the junction is not consistent with the germline gene, which may arise from a read error. The chain recombines TRBV28 with TRBJ2-7; tentatively, D is TRBD1 or TRBD2 (5 bases each). This CDR3 contains 14 residues. Germline CDR1 is MDHEN and CDR2 is SYDVKM. CDR3 loop: CASGRVTDTYEQYF. In DNA form, the CDR3 reads TGTGCCAGCGGGCGGGTGACAGATACCTATGAGCAGTACTTC.

This clonotype was seen ten or more times. This chain uses TRBV7-2 with TRBJ2-7; 10 nucleotides agree with TRBD2. The CDR3 contains 13 residues. J was trimmed by 4 bases and V by 4 bases; bases with no gene match: 1. CDR1 and CDR2 (germline): SGHTA, FQGNSA. The CDR3 sequence: CASSWGLAYEQYF. As DNA, the CDR3 is TGTGCCAGCAGCTGGGGACTAGCGTACGAGCAGTACTTC.

The V gene is TRBV11-2, the J gene TRBJ2-5; D is unclear. The CDR3 is 13 amino acids. Germline values: CDR1 SGHAT, CDR2 FQNNGV. The ends were cut back, 5 bases at V and 11 bases at J, with 18 bases in the middle. The CDR3 sequence is CASSNAGVESQYF. For the CDR3, the DNA is TGTGCCAGCAGCAACGCAGGTGTAGAGAGTCAGTACTTC.

As to this clonotype: One end of the junction fails to match germline, which may point to a read error. CDR3 loop: CSVESQEDRQTQYF. CDR3 DNA: TGTAGCGTTGAGAGTCAGGAGGATAGGCAGACCCAGTACTTC. V is TRBV29-1 and J is TRBJ2-5; tentatively, D is TRBD2 (5 bases). Germline V gene sequence: CDR1 SQVTM, CDR2 ANQGSEA. This CDR3 region has 14 residues.

To note about this clonotype: The conserved final phenylalanine or tryptophan is absent from the CDR3, which likely points to a read error. The chain couples TRBV7-2 to TRBJ2-1; D is perhaps TRBD2 (6 bases). The CDR3 length is 15 residues. Germline loops: CDR1 SGHTA, CDR2 FQGNSA. The V gene lost 10 bases and the J gene lost 4 bases, with 20 bases spanning the gap. CDR3: CATTSSVRKYNEQFL. CDR3 DNA: TGTGCCACAACCTCTAGCGTGAGGAAGTACAATGAGCAGTTCCTC.

This clonotype was observed a few times. Since a much larger clone is just one base distant, this may be a read error. The chain joins TRBV28 to TRBJ1-5; TRBD1 matches at 7 bases. The CDR3 is made up of 15 amino acids. The germline CDR1 and CDR2 sequences are MDHEN and SYDVKM. Trimming took 6 bases from V and 8 from J; bases not matched to a gene: 13. The CDR3 here is CASRSLDREEKPQHF. DNA for the CDR3: TGTGCCAGCAGATCACTCGACAGGGAAGAGAAGCCCCAGCATTTT.

Remarks on this clonotype: The conserved final phenylalanine or tryptophan is absent from the CDR3, which likely points to a read error. J is TRBJ1-5 and V is TRBV20-1; TRBD1 is a possible D gene (6 bases). Trimming took 2 bases from V and 9 from J, leaving 14 bases between them. This CDR3 is built from 13 residues. Looked up from germline, CDR1 is DFQATT and CDR2 is SNEGSKA (reference sequence). CDR3 residues: CSARRQDLGPQHC. The CDR3 DNA is TGCAGTGCTAGACGACAGGACCTTGGGCCCCAGCATTGT.

The V and J genes are TRBV6-1 and TRBJ2-1; D call uncertain. The CDR3 spans 12 residues. Per the germline V gene, CDR1 is MNHNS and CDR2 is SASEGT. CDR3 protein: CASYFTHNEQFF. CDR3 DNA: TGTGCGAGCTACTTTACCCACAATGAGCAGTTCTTC.

As concerns this clonotype: A read error may produce the germline difference seen at one junction end. The gene calls are TRBV11-2 and TRBJ1-2; D is uncertain. The CDR3 runs 15 residues. CDR1 is SGHAT, CDR2 FQNNGV, per germline. The CDR3 DNA reads TGTGCCAACAGCGCGAACGAGGCTCCTAACTATGGCTACGTATTC. Its translation is CANSANEAPNYGYVF.

Comments on this clonotype: Sequence at one end of the junction differs from germline and may be a read error. The V gene is TRBV11-2, the J gene TRBJ2-2; a possible D gene is TRBD1 (6 bases). This CDR3 has 14 residues. Germline CDR1 reads SGHAT; CDR2 reads FQNNGV. The CDR3: CASNKNWDTGELSF. The DNA for the CDR3 is TGTGCCAGCAACAAAAACTGGGACACCGGGGAGCTGTCCTTT.

Turning to this clonotype: An end of the junction differs from the germline gene, which may be a read error. This chain joins TRBV12-3 or TRBV12-4 and TRBJ1-1, with 9 bases matching TRBD1. The CDR3 covers 15 residues. CDR3 DNA sequence: TGTGTCAGCATACAACGGGGACAGGGTAACCCTGAAGCTTTCTTT. Translated: CVSIQRGQGNPEAFF.

Remarks on this clonotype: An end of the junction does not agree with germline; a read error may underlie this. The chain has TRBV10-3 and TRBJ2-7; 9 bases match TRBD1. This CDR3 has 15 residues. CDR1 and CDR2 (germline): ENHRY, SYGVKD. The DNA for the CDR3 is TGTACCATCAGTCCCGGGACAGGGAACTCCTACGAGCAATACTTC. Protein product: CTISPGTGNSYEQYF.